This TCR beta chain is drawn from a study of early T cells in non-severe SARS-CoV-2 infection. The table lists this clonotype with a few counts. The germline CDR1 and CDR2 sequences are SEHNR and FQNEAQ (reference sequence). V was trimmed by 5 bases and J by 7 bases, leaving 15 bases between them. The CDR3 has 15 amino acids. TCRdb re-derived calls from the 5' RACE reads in MiXCR, one entry per CDR3 protein. Here the sample spans 70,000 or so distinct CDR3 sequences, about a tenth being singletons. This receptor was taken from an adult who was a healthcare worker with PCR-confirmed SARS-CoV-2 infection or an uninfected control (not recorded which). The sequencing sample was made of whole blood. This chain links TRBV7-9 with TRBJ1-6, with TRBD1 as a possible D gene (6 bases). CDR3 nucleotide sequence: TGTGCCAGCAGCCCCAGGGGTCGGCTCAATTCACCCCTCCACTTT. The encoded protein is CASSPRGRLNSPLHF.